The 14 T cell receptor beta chains below all came from one sample that was sequenced in a study of CD8 T cells in ankylosing spondylitis (dated by TCRdb to the late 2010s). The research as a whole found: A TCR beta motif made up of several highly homologous amino acid variants appeared to be characteristic of blood from ankylosing spondylitis patients.

The library relied on 5' RACE. Reads for this sample came from an Illumina HiSeq 2500. TCRdb reprocessing: public reads trimmed at Q25 with fastp, clones called with MiXCR, in-frame beta chains kept. Identical CDR3 proteins give one entry, which carries the most common genes and DNA. In this sample the table shows fewer than 500,000 distinct CDR3 sequences, roughly 27% of which occur a single time. Together, the top ten hold 0.89% of the sample. These receptors' targets are unknown. The source material was blood, either unsorted or a sorted T cell fraction (not recorded which). These receptors were obtained from a male donor with ankylosing spondylitis.

This chain's CDR3 is CASRQLRGGEQFF. The CDR3 nucleotides are TGCGCCAGCAGACAGCTCCGCGGGGGTGAGCAGTTCTTC. This chain connects TRBV10-2 to TRBJ2-1, with 7 bases matching TRBD2. The CDR3 length is 13 residues. V lost 6 bases, J lost 9 bases, and 8 bases stayed unmatched. The germline gives CDR1 WSHSY, CDR2 SAAADI.

The chain joins TRBV7-9 to TRBJ2-7, with TRBD1 as a possible D gene (6 bases). Trimming cost V 4 bases and J 5 bases, with 9 bases left between them. This CDR3 spans 12 amino acids. Germline CDR1 reads SEHNR; CDR2 reads FQNEAQ (reference sequence). The CDR3 DNA follows: TGTGCCAGCAGCTCTGGGACACACGAGCAGTACGTC. Its translation is CASSSGTHEQYV.

J is TRBJ2-5 and V is TRBV11-2, with D unclear. The CDR3 has 14 amino acids. Trimming left V 3 bases short and J 0 bases short, with 8 bases between. Germline V gives CDR1 SGHAT, CDR2 FQNNGV. The CDR3 nucleotides are TGTGCCAGCAGCTTCGACTTGTACCAAGAGACCCAGTACTTC. It codes for CASSFDLYQETQYF. Filled out from reference TRBV11-2 and TRBJ2-5, the complete variable domain reads EAGVAQSPRYKIIEKRQSVAFWCNPISGHATLYWYQQILGQGPKLLIQFQNNGVVDDSQLPKDRFSAERLKGVDSTLKIQPAKLEDSAVYLCASSFDLYQETQYFGPGTRLLVL.

This clonotype turned up a few times. The gene calls are TRBV7-9 and TRBJ2-5; D remains ambiguous. The V gene lost 2 bases and the J gene lost 7 bases, with 11 bases spanning the gap. Germline CDR1 and CDR2: SEHNR and FQNEAQ (reference sequence). This CDR3 has 13 residues. CDR3 loop: CASSLSSVGTQYF. The CDR3, as DNA: TGTGCCAGCAGCTTATCAAGCGTGGGGACCCAGTACTTC.

This clonotype was detected a few times. V usage is TRBV19 and J usage is TRBJ2-1, with 12 bases that match TRBD2. The germline V gene encodes CDR1 LNHDA and CDR2 SQIVND (reference sequence). The CDR3 loop spans 16 amino acids. J was trimmed by 4 bases and V by 6 bases; bases with no gene match: 7. CDR3 nucleotides: TGTGCCAGTAGAATGCTACTAGCGGGAGGTTACAATGAGCAGTTCTTC. Its translation is CASRMLLAGGYNEQFF.

The chain recombines TRBV2 with TRBJ2-7; TRBD2 aligns across 11 bases. CDR1 and CDR2 (germline): SNHLY, FYNNEI. The V and J ends lost 4 bases and 9 bases, in that order; junction bases with no gene match: 8. This CDR3 spans 14 amino acids. The CDR3 is CASSGTSGFDGQYF. CDR3 sequence (DNA): TGTGCCAGCAGTGGGACTAGCGGGTTTGATGGGCAGTACTTC.

This clonotype was picked up a small number of times. The chain is built from TRBV27 and TRBJ1-1; D possibly corresponds to TRBD1 (6 bases). Trimming stripped 8 bases from V and 3 bases from J, with 13 bases between. This CDR3 has 13 amino acids. From germline, CDR1 is MNHEY and CDR2 SMNVEV (reference sequence). CDR3: CASSEQGYTEAFF. CDR3 coding DNA: TGTGCCAGCTCAGAACAGGGTTACACTGAAGCTTTCTTT.

This clonotype was seen many times. This CDR3 fails to terminate in the conserved phenylalanine or tryptophan, so it likely reflects a read error. Because the CDR3's place on the DNA is in doubt, the DNA is left out and the CDR3 is given as listed by TCRdb. The gene calls are TRBV29-1 and TRBJ2-7; the DNA was not compared with TRBD2, the D call given in the table. Germline V gives CDR1 SQVTM, CDR2 ANQGSEA. 11 amino acids form the CDR3, both terminal residues included. This CDR3 is CSVEEGPEFVI.

The gene calls are TRBV19 and TRBJ2-3, with TRBD1 matching over 7 bases. The CDR3 loop spans 14 amino acids. The V and J ends lost 6 bases and 3 bases, in that order; junction bases with no gene match: 6. Looked up from germline, CDR1 is LNHDA and CDR2 is SQIVND (reference sequence). Written as DNA, the CDR3 is TGTGCCAGTAGAAAGGGGGCAATAACAGATACGCAGTATTTT. It codes for CASRKGAITDTQYF.

This clonotype was observed a handful of times. V gene TRBV28 combines with J gene TRBJ2-1; 7 positions match TRBD2. The CDR3 length is 15 residues. The V segment lost 6 bases and the J segment 4 bases; nucleotides outside the gene matches: 9. Germline V lookup: CDR1 MDHEN, CDR2 SYDVKM. The CDR3 DNA reads as TGTGCCAGCAGCCCGGGTGGGGGGGGATACAATGAGCAGTTCTTC. Its translation: CASSPGGGGYNEQFF.

The chain employs TRBV5-1 and TRBJ2-5; 12 nucleotides match TRBD1. J lost 1 base, V lost 4 bases, and 11 bases had no gene match. Germline V gene sequence: CDR1 SGHRS, CDR2 YFSETQ. The CDR3 contains 18 residues. DNA for the CDR3: TGCGCCAGCAGCAAACCCGGGACAGGGGGCGGGAGCCAAGAGACCCAGTACTTC. It encodes CASSKPGTGGGSQETQYF.

This chain joins TRBV12-3 or TRBV12-4 and TRBJ1-5, with D perhaps matching TRBD1 (5 bases). The CDR3 runs to 14 residues. The ends were cut back, 4 bases at V and 3 bases at J, with 10 bases in the middle. Written as DNA, the CDR3 is TGTGCCAGCAGTTCGGGGACCTTCAATCAGCCCCAGCATTTT. Its translation is CASSSGTFNQPQHF.

This chain connects TRBV20-1 to TRBJ2-3, with D uncertain. This CDR3 has 13 amino acids. V lost 6 bases to trimming and J lost 5 bases, with 15 bases between them. Germline values: CDR1 DFQATT, CDR2 SNEGSKA (reference sequence). CDR3 in amino acids: CSAVYPAIDTQYF. DNA of the CDR3: TGCAGTGCCGTGTACCCCGCCATAGATACGCAGTATTTT.

V gene TRBV24-1 combines with J gene TRBJ2-2, with D possibly TRBD2 on 5 matching bases. V lost 3 bases and J lost 5, with 12 bases in between. The CDR3 runs to 15 residues. Germline CDR1 is KGHDR and CDR2 is SFDVKD. CDR3 protein: CATSDPVPGTGELFF. CDR3 sequence (DNA): TGTGCCACCAGTGATCCGGTCCCGGGGACCGGGGAGCTGTTTTTT.